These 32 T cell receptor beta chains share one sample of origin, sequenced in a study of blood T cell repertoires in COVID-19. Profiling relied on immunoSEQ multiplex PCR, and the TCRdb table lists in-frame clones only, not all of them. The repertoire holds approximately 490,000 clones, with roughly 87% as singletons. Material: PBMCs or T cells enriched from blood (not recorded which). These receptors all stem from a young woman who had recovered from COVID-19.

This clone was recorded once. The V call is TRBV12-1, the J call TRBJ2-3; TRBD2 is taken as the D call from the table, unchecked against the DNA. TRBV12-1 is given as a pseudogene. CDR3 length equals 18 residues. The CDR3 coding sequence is TGTGCCAGCAGCTTTGGGGCTAGCGGGGGGGCCCTGTCAGATACGCAGTATTTT. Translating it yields CASSFGASGGALSDTQYF.

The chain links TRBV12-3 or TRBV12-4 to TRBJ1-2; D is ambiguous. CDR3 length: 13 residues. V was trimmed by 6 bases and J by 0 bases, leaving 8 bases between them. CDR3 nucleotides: TGTGCCAGCAGCCAACAGCCTAACTATGGCTACACCTTC. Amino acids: CASSQQPNYGYTF.

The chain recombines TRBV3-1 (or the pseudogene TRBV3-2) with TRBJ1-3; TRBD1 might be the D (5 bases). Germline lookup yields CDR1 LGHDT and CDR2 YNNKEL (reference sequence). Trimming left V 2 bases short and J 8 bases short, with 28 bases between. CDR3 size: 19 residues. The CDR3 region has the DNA TGTGCCAGCAGCCAAAGGGGAAGTTGGGACTGGGCACGGAAGGACACCATATATTTT. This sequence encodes CASSQRGSWDWARKDTIYF.

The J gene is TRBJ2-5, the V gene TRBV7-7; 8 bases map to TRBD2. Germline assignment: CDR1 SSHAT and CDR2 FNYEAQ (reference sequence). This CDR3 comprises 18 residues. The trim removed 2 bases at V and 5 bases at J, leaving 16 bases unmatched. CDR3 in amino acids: CASSLRGSAGAPGETQYF. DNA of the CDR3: TGTGCCAGCAGCTTAAGGGGCTCAGCGGGGGCTCCCGGGGAGACCCAGTACTTC.

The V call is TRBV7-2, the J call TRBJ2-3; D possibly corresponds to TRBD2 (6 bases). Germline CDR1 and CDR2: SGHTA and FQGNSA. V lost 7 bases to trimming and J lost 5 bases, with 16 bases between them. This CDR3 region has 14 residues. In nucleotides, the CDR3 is TGTGCCAGCACCAGGGACTTTGGTGAAGATACGCAGTATTTT. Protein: CASTRDFGEDTQYF.

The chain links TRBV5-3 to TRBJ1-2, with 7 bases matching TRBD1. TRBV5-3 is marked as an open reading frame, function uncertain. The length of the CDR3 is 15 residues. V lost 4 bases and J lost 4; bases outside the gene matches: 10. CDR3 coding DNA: TGTGCCAGAAGCCCACCAGGGGGTAGCCTCTATGGCTACACCTTC. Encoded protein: CARSPPGGSLYGYTF.

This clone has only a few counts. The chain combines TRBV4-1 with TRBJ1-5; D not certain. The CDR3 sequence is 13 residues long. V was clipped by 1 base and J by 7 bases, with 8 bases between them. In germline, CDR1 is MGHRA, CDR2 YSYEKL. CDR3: CASSQGGRQPQHF. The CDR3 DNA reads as TGCGCCAGCAGCCAAGGCGGGAGGCAGCCCCAGCATTTT.

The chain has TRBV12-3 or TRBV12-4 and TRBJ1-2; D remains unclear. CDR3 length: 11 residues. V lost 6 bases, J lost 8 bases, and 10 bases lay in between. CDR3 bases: TGTGCCAGCAGCACCTCCGGGGGCTACACCTTC. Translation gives CASSTSGGYTF.

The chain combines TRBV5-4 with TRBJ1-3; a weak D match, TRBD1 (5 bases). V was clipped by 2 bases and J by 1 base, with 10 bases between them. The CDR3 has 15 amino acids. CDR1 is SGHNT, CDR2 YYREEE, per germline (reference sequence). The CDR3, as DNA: TGTGCCAGCAGCTTTGGGAGGGGATCTGGAAACACCATATATTTT. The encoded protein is CASSFGRGSGNTIYF.

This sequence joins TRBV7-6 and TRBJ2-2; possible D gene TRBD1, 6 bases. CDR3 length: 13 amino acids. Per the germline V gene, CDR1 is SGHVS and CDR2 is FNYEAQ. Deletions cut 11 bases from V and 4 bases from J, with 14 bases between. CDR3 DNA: TGTGCCGTAGGGGGTCGGGGCACCGGGGAGCTGTTTTTT. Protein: CAVGGRGTGELFF.

CDR3 coding DNA: TGTGCCAGCAGTTACTCGATCCAGTTGGATTCACCCCTCCACTTT. Its protein product is CASSYSIQLDSPLHF. The gene calls are TRBV6-2 or TRBV6-3 and TRBJ1-6; D remains unclear. The V end was cut by 0 bases, the J end by 8 bases, with 11 bases between. The CDR3 sequence is 15 residues long. The germline gives CDR1 MNHEY, CDR2 SVGEGT.

CDR3 protein: CASSPWGAGGNNEQFF. CDR3 coding DNA: TGTGCCAGCAGCCCCTGGGGAGCGGGAGGTAACAATGAGCAGTTCTTC. The rearrangement joins TRBV7-3 to TRBJ2-1; 9 positions match TRBD2. CDR1 and CDR2 (germline): SGHTA, FQGTGA. With 5 bases clipped from V and 5 bases from J, the junction kept 10 bases outside the gene matches. The CDR3 loop spans 16 amino acids.

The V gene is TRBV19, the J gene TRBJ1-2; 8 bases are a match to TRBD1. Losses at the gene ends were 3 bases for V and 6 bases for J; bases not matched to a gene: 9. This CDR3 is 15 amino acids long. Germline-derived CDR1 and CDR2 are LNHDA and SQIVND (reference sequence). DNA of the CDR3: TGTGCCAGTAGTATCCCGGGCAGGGGGCAGAATGGCTACACCTTC. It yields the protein CASSIPGRGQNGYTF.

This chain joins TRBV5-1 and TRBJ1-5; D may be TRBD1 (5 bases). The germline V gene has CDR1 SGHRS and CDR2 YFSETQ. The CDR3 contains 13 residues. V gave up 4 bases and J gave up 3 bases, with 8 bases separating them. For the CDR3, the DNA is TGCGCCAGCAGCGAGGACAACAATCAGCCCCAGCATTTT. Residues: CASSEDNNQPQHF.

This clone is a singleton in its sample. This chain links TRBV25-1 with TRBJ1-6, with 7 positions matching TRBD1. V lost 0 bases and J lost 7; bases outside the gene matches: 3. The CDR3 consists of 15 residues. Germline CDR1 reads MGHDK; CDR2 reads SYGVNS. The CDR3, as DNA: TGTGCCAGCAGTGAATATGGGACAGACAATTCACCCCTCCACTTT. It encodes CASSEYGTDNSPLHF.

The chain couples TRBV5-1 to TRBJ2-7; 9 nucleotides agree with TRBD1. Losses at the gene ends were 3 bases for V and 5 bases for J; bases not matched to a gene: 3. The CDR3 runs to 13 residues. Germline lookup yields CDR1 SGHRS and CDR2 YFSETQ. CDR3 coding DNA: TGCGCCAGCAGCTGGGACAGGGAAGACGAGCAGTACTTC. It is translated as CASSWDREDEQYF. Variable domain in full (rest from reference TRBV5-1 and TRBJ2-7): KAGVTQTPRYLIKTRGQQVTLSCSPISGHRSVSWYQQTPGQGLQFLFEYFSETQRNKGNFPGRFSGRQFSNSRSEMNVSTLELGDSALYLCASSWDREDEQYFGPGTRLTVT.

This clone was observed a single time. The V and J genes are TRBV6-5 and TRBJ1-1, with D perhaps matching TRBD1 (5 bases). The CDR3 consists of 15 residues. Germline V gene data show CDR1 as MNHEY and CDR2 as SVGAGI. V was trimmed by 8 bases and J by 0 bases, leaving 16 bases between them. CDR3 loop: CASSRVLGLNTEAFF. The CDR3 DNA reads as TGTGCCAGCTCCCGGGTGTTGGGGCTGAACACTGAAGCTTTCTTT.

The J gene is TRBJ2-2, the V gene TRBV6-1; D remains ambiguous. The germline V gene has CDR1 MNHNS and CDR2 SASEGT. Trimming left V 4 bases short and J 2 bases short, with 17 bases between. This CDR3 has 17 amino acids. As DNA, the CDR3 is TGTGCCAGCAGTGCGGAGTCAGTTGGAGCAAACACCGGGGAGCTGTTTTTT. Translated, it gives CASSAESVGANTGELFF.

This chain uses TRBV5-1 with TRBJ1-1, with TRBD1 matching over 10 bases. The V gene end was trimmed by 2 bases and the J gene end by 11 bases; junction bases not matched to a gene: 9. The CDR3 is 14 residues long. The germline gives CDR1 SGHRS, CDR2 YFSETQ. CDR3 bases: TGCGCCAGCAGCTTCCGGGACAGGGGATCGAAGGCTTTCTTT. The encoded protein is CASSFRDRGSKAFF.

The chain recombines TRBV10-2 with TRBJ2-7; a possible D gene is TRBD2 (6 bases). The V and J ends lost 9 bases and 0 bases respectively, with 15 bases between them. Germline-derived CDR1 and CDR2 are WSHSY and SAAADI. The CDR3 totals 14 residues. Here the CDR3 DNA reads TGCGCCAGTAGGGGAGGCGGGGTCTCCTACGAGCAGTACTTC. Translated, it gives CASRGGGVSYEQYF.

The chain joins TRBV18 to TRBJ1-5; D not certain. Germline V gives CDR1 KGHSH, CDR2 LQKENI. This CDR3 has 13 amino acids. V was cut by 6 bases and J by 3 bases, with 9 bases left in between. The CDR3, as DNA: TGTGCCAGCTCCCGCACAGACAATCAGCCCCAGCATTTT. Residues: CASSRTDNQPQHF. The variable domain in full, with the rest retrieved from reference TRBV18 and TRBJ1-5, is NAGVMQNPRHLVRRRGQEARLRCSPMKGHSHVYWYRQLPEEGLKFMVYLQKENIIDESGMPKERFSAEFPKEGPSILRIQQVVRGDSAAYFCASSRTDNQPQHFGDGTRLSIL.

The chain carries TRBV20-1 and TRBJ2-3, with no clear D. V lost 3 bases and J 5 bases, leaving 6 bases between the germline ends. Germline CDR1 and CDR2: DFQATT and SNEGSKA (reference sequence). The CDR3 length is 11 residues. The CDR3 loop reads CSASPIDTQYF. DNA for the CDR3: TGCAGTGCTAGCCCCATAGATACGCAGTATTTT.

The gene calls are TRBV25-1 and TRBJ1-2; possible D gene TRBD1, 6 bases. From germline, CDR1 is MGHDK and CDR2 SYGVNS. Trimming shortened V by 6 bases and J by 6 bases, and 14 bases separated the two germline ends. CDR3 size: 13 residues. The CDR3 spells CASRLTGNDGYTF. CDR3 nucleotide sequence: TGTGCCAGCAGACTAACAGGGAATGATGGCTACACCTTC.

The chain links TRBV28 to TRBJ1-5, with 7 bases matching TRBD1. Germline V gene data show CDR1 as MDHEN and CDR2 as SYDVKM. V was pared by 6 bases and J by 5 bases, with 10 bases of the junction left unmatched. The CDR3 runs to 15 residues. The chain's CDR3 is CASRMTGQPHQPQHF. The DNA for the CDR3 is TGTGCCAGCAGGATGACGGGACAGCCGCATCAGCCCCAGCATTTT.

CDR3 region: CATGRGDTDTQYF. The CDR3, as DNA: TGTGCCACCGGCCGAGGAGACACAGATACGCAGTATTTT. This chain joins TRBV27 and TRBJ2-3; D not resolved. CDR1 and CDR2 (germline): MNHEY, SMNVEV (reference sequence). V was shortened by 10 bases and J by 2 bases, with 13 bases between the two germline ends. The CDR3 totals 13 residues.

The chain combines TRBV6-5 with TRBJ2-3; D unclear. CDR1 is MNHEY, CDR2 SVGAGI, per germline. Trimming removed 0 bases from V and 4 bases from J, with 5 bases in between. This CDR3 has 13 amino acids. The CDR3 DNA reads TGTGCCAGCAGTTACTCGAGCGCAGATACGCAGTATTTT. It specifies CASSYSSADTQYF.

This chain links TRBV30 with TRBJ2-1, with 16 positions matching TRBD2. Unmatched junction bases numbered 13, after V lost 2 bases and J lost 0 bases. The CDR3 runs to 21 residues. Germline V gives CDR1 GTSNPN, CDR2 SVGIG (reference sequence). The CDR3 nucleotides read TGTGCCTGGAGTTCGTATAAAGGGACTAGCGGGGGGGTAAGCTCCTACAATGAGCAGTTCTTC. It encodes CAWSSYKGTSGGVSSYNEQFF.

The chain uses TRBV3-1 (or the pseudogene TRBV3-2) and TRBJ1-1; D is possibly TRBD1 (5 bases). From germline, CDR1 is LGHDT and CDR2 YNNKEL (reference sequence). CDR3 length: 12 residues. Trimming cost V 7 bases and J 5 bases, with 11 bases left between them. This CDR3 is CASIGGKTEAFF. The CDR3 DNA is TGTGCCAGCATCGGGGGGAAGACTGAAGCTTTCTTT.

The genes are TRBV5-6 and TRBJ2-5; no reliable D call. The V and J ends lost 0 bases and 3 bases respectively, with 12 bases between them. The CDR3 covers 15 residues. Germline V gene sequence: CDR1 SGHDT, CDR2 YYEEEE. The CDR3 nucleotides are TGTGCCAGCAGCTTGGGGGTTATAGGAGAAGAGACCCAGTACTTC. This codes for CASSLGVIGEETQYF. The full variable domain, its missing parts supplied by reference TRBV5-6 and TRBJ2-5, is DAGVTQSPTHLIKTRGQQVTLRCSPKSGHDTVSWYQQALGQGPQFIFQYYEEEERQRGNFPDRFSGHQFPNYSSELNVNALLLGDSALYLCASSLGVIGEETQYFGPGTRLLVL.

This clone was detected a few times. CDR3 sequence (DNA): TGTGCCTGGAGTGAAATCCCCCTAGCTGCTGAGCAGTTCTTC. It specifies CAWSEIPLAAEQFF. This chain connects TRBV30 to TRBJ2-1, with D perhaps TRBD2 (5 bases). Between the trimmed V and J ends, which lost 1 base and 9 bases, there was a span of 16 bases. CDR3 length equals 14 residues. The germline gives CDR1 GTSNPN, CDR2 SVGIG (reference sequence).

As DNA, the CDR3 is TGTGCCAGCAGCGTTATGAACAGAGAGTGGGAAAAACTGTTTTTT. Translated: CASSVMNREWEKLFF. The chain has TRBV5-6 and TRBJ1-4; D not resolved. Between the trimmed V and J ends, which lost 4 bases and 8 bases, there was a span of 18 bases. The CDR3 is 15 amino acids. Germline lookup yields CDR1 SGHDT and CDR2 YYEEEE.

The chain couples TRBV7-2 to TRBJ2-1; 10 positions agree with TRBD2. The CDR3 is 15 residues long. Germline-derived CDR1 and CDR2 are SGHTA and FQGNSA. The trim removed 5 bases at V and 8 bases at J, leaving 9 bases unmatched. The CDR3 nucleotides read TGTGCCAGCAGCCTAACTAGCGGGGTTGGAGATGAGCAGTTCTTC. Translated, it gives CASSLTSGVGDEQFF.